Shown below are 27 T cell receptor beta chains from a single sample sequenced in a study of Graves' ophthalmopathy and Graves' hyperthyroidism. Scientists amplified the TCR beta CDR3 regions from RNA transcripts. HTBI primers were used in a first-round RT-PCR, which preceded a second-round multiplex PCR. TCRdb called the multiplex PCR reads again in MiXCR, with one record for every CDR3 protein. The sample gives over a million distinct CDR3 sequences, around a third of which show up once; more than 9.5% is in the top ten. Source material: peripheral blood or thyroid tissue (not recorded which). All receptors come from an adult man with Graves' hyperthyroidism.

This chain links TRBV4-1 with TRBJ2-7, with TRBD2 matching 9 bases. This CDR3 is built from 16 residues. Germline values: CDR1 MGHRA, CDR2 YSYEKL. V trimming: 2 bases; J trimming: 6 bases; junction bases outside the gene matches: 11. CDR3: CASSQRFVSGGSEQYF. CDR3 bases: TGCGCCAGCAGCCAAAGATTTGTAAGCGGGGGGAGCGAGCAGTACTTC.

The chain recombines TRBV12-3 or TRBV12-4 with TRBJ2-5, with D maybe TRBD1 (6 bases). This CDR3 has 15 amino acids. Trimming stripped 6 bases from V and 5 bases from J, with 19 bases between. The CDR3 bases are TGTGCCAGCAGCTTCGGTGGGCTTACAGGGGAGACCCAGTACTTC. Its translation: CASSFGGLTGETQYF.

On this clonotype: One base away lies a much larger clone, so this may be a sequencing read error. The chain is built from TRBV7-9 and TRBJ1-4, with D possibly TRBD1 on 5 matching bases. There are 15 residues in the CDR3. Per germline, CDR1 SEHNR and CDR2 FQNEAQ (reference sequence). The CDR3 DNA reads as TGTGCCAGCAGCTACCCCCGAGGGCAGGGTGAAAAACTGCTTTTT. It specifies CASSYPRGQGEKLLF.

This clonotype was detected many times. The V gene is TRBV5-1, the J gene TRBJ2-7; D is possibly TRBD2 (8 bases). In germline, CDR1 is SGHRS, CDR2 YFSETQ. The CDR3 covers 16 residues. The germline V and J ends were trimmed by 4 bases and 0 bases, with 17 bases remaining between them. CDR3 in amino acids: CASSVAGQPSSYEQYF. CDR3 nucleotide sequence: TGCGCCAGCAGCGTAGCGGGACAGCCGAGCTCCTACGAGCAGTACTTC.

The chain carries TRBV12-3 or TRBV12-4 and TRBJ2-2; D may be TRBD1 (6 bases). V shed 8 bases and J shed 5 bases, with 15 bases lying between them. The CDR3 is 14 residues long. The CDR3 sequence is CASGGLTTTGELFF. The CDR3 DNA reads TGTGCCAGCGGGGGCTTGACGACGACCGGGGAGCTGTTTTTT.

This clonotype occurred many times. The chain has TRBV4-3 and TRBJ1-5, with a weak D call TRBD1 (6 bases). Germline lookup yields CDR1 LGHNA and CDR2 YSLEER. Trimming took off 1 base at V and 4 bases at J, with 11 bases between the two ends. The CDR3 is made up of 15 amino acids. The DNA of the CDR3 is TGCGCCAGCAGCCAAGGAAGGACAGTTAATCAGCCCCAGCATTTT. Translating it yields CASSQGRTVNQPQHF.

This clonotype was seen many times. V is TRBV7-2 and J is TRBJ2-7, with 9 bases fitting TRBD2. The germline V gene encodes CDR1 SGHTA and CDR2 FQGNSA. The CDR3 totals 16 residues. The J segment lost 8 bases and the V segment lost 5 bases, leaving 16 bases of the junction unmatched. DNA for the CDR3: TGTGCCAGCAGCCCCCTGGCGTTAGCGGGGGAAGGGAAGCAGTACTTC. Translated, it gives CASSPLALAGEGKQYF. Full variable domain (remainder filled in from reference TRBV7-2 and TRBJ2-7): GAGVSQSPSNKVTEKGKDVELRCDPISGHTALYWYRQSLGQGLEFLIYFQGNSAPDKSGLPSDRFSAERTGGSVSTLTIQRTQQEDSAVYLCASSPLALAGEGKQYFGPGTRLTVT.

This sequence joins TRBV29-1 and TRBJ2-7; 8 bases align to TRBD2. V shed 7 bases and J 2 bases; nucleotides not matched to a gene: 10. Germline V gives CDR1 SQVTM, CDR2 ANQGSEA. The CDR3 has 14 amino acids. Written as DNA, the CDR3 is TGCAGCGACAGAAGGGCCGGGGGGGCCTACGAGCAGTACTTC. Encoded protein: CSDRRAGGAYEQYF.

This clonotype was recorded many times. The rearrangement joins TRBV29-1 to TRBJ1-1, with D tentatively TRBD1 (5 bases). The V gene's germline CDR1 is SQVTM and CDR2 ANQGSEA. CDR3 length equals 13 residues. The CDR3 nucleotides read TGCAACGAGCCGGGCAGGGAGAACACTGAAGCTTTCTTT. It encodes CNEPGRENTEAFF.

This clonotype was seen a handful of times. The chain uses TRBV20-1 and TRBJ2-2; D is undetermined. Trimming shortened V by 3 bases and J by 6 bases, and 11 bases separated the two germline ends. The CDR3 totals 13 residues. Germline CDR1 and CDR2: DFQATT and SNEGSKA (reference sequence). For the CDR3, the DNA is TGCAGTGCTAGTGAAAGACGGGCCGGGGAGCTGTTTTTT. Its protein product is CSASERRAGELFF.

V gene TRBV29-1 combines with J gene TRBJ2-7, with 13 bases lining up with TRBD2. The length of the CDR3 is 13 residues. J was trimmed by 5 bases and V by 6 bases; bases with no gene match: 4. From germline, CDR1 is SQVTM and CDR2 ANQGSEA. The CDR3 protein is CSVGLAGSNEQYF. In DNA, the CDR3 is TGCAGCGTGGGACTAGCGGGATCCAACGAGCAGTACTTC.

A remark on this clonotype: One junction end does not reproduce the germline sequence, and a read error may be involved. The chain is built from TRBV7-2 and TRBJ1-1; D remains unclear. Germline V gene sequence: CDR1 SGHTA, CDR2 FQGNSA. This CDR3 comprises 12 residues. The DNA of the CDR3 is TGTGCCAGCAGTGTCACGACGGCTGAAACTTTCTTT. It encodes CASSVTTAETFF.

This clonotype was seen a few times. The chain recombines TRBV25-1 with TRBJ2-7; possible D gene TRBD1, 5 bases. Trimming took off 2 bases at V and 3 bases at J, with 11 bases between the two ends. CDR1 is MGHDK, CDR2 SYGVNS, per germline. The length of the CDR3 is 14 residues. The CDR3 sequence: CASSEGVRVYEQYF. The CDR3, as DNA: TGTGCCAGCAGTGAAGGCGTCAGGGTCTACGAGCAGTACTTC.

V and J are TRBV7-2 and TRBJ1-4, with D perhaps matching TRBD1 (5 bases). Germline assignment: CDR1 SGHTA and CDR2 FQGNSA. Trimming took off 0 bases at V and 8 bases at J, with 13 bases between the two ends. The CDR3 totals 15 residues. The CDR3 DNA reads TGTGCCAGCAGCTTAGCCGGGGCGGAGGAAGAAAAACTGTTTTTT. It encodes CASSLAGAEEEKLFF.

This clonotype was picked up many times. The chain employs TRBV7-9 and TRBJ2-2, with D perhaps matching TRBD1 or TRBD2 (6 bases each). CDR3 length: 14 residues. Germline V gene sequence: CDR1 SEHNR, CDR2 FQNEAQ (reference sequence). Between the trimmed V and J ends, which lost 7 bases and 4 bases, there was a span of 13 bases. CDR3 nucleotide sequence: TGTGCCAGCACATGGGGGGCAGCCACCGGGGAGCTGTTTTTT. Translation: CASTWGAATGELFF.

This clonotype appeared a few times. A much larger clone is a single base away; this may be a read error. The CDR3 here is CATSEQGAGELFF. CDR3 DNA sequence: TGTGCCACCAGTGAACAGGGCGCCGGGGAGCTGTTTTTT. This rearrangement joins TRBV24-1 to TRBJ2-2; TRBD1 is a possible D gene (6 bases). V dropped 4 bases and J dropped 6 bases, with 8 bases sitting between them. The V gene's germline CDR1 is KGHDR and CDR2 SFDVKD. This CDR3 has 13 amino acids.

V usage is TRBV25-1 and J usage is TRBJ2-7, with D perhaps matching TRBD1 (6 bases). The ends were cut back, 5 bases at V and 3 bases at J, with 20 bases in the middle. This CDR3 region has 16 residues. Germline V gives CDR1 MGHDK, CDR2 SYGVNS. The CDR3 is CASSQTSDRNHYEQYF. The CDR3 nucleotides are TGTGCCAGCAGTCAAACAAGCGACAGGAACCACTACGAGCAGTACTTC.

This clonotype was seen only a few times. The chain is built from TRBV7-8 and TRBJ1-2, with 8 bases fitting TRBD1. The CDR3 runs to 15 residues. V dropped 6 bases and J dropped 4; count of bases not matched to a gene: 10. In germline, CDR1 is SGHVS, CDR2 FQNEAQ. The CDR3 coding sequence is TGTGCCAGCAGTATTCAAGGACAGGGCGCCTATGGCTACACCTTC. This gives the protein CASSIQGQGAYGYTF.

The CDR3 bases are TGCAGCGGATGGGGGTCGGCGGGCTACACCTTC. Amino acids: CSGWGSAGYTF. V is TRBV29-1 and J is TRBJ1-2, with D possibly matching TRBD1 (5 bases). The CDR3 has 11 amino acids. Trimming pared 7 bases from V and 8 bases from J, leaving 14 bases between. Germline CDR1 and CDR2: SQVTM and ANQGSEA.

This clonotype was seen at least ten times. The chain recombines TRBV20-1 with TRBJ2-7; the D gene is possibly TRBD1 (6 bases). Looked up from germline, CDR1 is DFQATT and CDR2 is SNEGSKA (reference sequence). Trimming stripped 1 base from V and 1 base from J, with 11 bases between. The CDR3 covers 14 residues. CDR3 residues: CSARGTADSYEQYF. The DNA for the CDR3 is TGCAGTGCTAGAGGGACAGCAGATTCCTACGAGCAGTACTTC.

This clonotype was detected many times. The rearrangement uses TRBV6-5 and TRBJ2-5; 9 bases agree with TRBD1. The germline gives CDR1 MNHEY, CDR2 SVGAGI. The CDR3 totals 14 residues. The junction had 9 bases not matched to a gene; V was cut back by 6 bases and J by 7 bases. The CDR3 DNA reads as TGTGCCAGCAGCCGGGACAGGGACATGAGGACCCAGTACTTC. This codes for CASSRDRDMRTQYF.

This clonotype appeared many times. The chain carries TRBV29-1 and TRBJ2-5, with no clear D. This CDR3 spans 12 amino acids. V was cut by 0 bases and J by 4 bases, with 6 bases left in between. The V gene's germline CDR1 is SQVTM and CDR2 ANQGSEA. CDR3 bases: TGCAGCGTTGAAGACTATATAGAGACCCAGTACTTC. Its protein product is CSVEDYIETQYF. The whole variable domain, filled in from reference TRBV29-1 and TRBJ2-5, reads SAVISQKPSRDICQRGTSLTIQCQVDSQVTMMFWYRQQPGQSLTLIATANQGSEATYESGFVIDKFPISRPNLTFSTLTVSNMSPEDSSIYLCSVEDYIETQYFGPGTRLLVL.

In this sample, this clonotype turned up many times. The rearrangement uses TRBV7-3 and TRBJ2-2; TRBD2 is a possible D gene (6 bases). Germline loops: CDR1 SGHTA, CDR2 FQGTGA. With 5 bases removed from V and 0 bases from J, the gap between germline ends came to 10 bases. This CDR3 spans 15 amino acids. This CDR3 reads CASSPGGSNTGELFF. CDR3 DNA: TGTGCCAGCAGCCCCGGGGGATCGAACACCGGGGAGCTGTTTTTT.

As to this clonotype: Just one base apart from a much larger clone, this may be a read error. Without the conserved terminal phenylalanine or tryptophan, this CDR3 likely stems from a read error. The chain uses TRBV7-9 and TRBJ2-7, with TRBD2 matching 7 bases. With V trimmed by 5 bases and J by 5 bases, 6 bases remained unmatched. Looked up from germline, CDR1 is SEHNR and CDR2 is FQNEAQ (reference sequence). This CDR3 region has 13 residues. CDR3 protein: CASSRLADHEQYL. Here the CDR3 DNA reads TGTGCCAGCAGCCGTCTAGCGGACCACGAGCAGTACCTC.

This clonotype was found many times. The V gene is TRBV9, the J gene TRBJ1-2; D is possibly TRBD1 (6 bases). Between the trimmed V and J ends, which lost 2 bases and 4 bases, there was a span of 15 bases. The CDR3 spans 15 residues. Looked up from germline, CDR1 is SGDLS and CDR2 is YYNGEE. The CDR3 is CASSVGAGVGYGYTF. Here the CDR3 DNA reads TGTGCCAGCAGCGTTGGGGCAGGGGTCGGCTATGGCTACACCTTC.

This clonotype was picked up many times. The rearrangement uses TRBV2 and TRBJ1-5, with TRBD1 matching 7 bases. The CDR3 is made up of 13 amino acids. CDR1 is SNHLY and CDR2 is FYNNEI in the germline V gene. V was clipped by 6 bases and J by 7 bases; unmatched bases: 6. As DNA, the CDR3 is TGTGCCAGCAGAGGGGACAGCGGGCAGCCCCAGCATTTT. Its protein product is CASRGDSGQPQHF.

V and J are TRBV10-3 and TRBJ1-5; the match to TRBD1 covers 9 bases. Germline V CDR1 and CDR2: ENHRY, SYGVKD. After removal of 10 bases from V and 6 bases from J, the junction contained 7 bases not matched to a gene. The CDR3 sequence is 13 residues long. The CDR3 sequence: CASGTGGTQPQHF. The CDR3 DNA sequence: TGTGCCAGCGGTACAGGGGGCACTCAGCCCCAGCATTTT.